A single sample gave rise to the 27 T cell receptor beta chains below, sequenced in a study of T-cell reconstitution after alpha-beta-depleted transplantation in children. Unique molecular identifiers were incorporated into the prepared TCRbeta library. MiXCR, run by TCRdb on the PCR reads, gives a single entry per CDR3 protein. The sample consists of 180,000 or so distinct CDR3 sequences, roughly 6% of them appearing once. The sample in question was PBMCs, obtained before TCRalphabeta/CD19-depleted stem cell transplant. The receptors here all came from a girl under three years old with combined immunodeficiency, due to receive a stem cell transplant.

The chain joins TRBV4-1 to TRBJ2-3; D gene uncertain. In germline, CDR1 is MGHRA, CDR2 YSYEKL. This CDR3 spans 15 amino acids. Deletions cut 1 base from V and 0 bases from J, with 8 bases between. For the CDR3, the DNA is TGCGCCAGCAGCCAAGGGTGGCCTAGCACAGATACGCAGTATTTT. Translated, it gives CASSQGWPSTDTQYF.

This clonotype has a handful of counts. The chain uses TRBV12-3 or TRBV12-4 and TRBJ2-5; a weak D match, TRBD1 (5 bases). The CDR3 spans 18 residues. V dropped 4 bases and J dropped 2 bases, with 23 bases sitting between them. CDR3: CASSSPDIFLGNQETQYF. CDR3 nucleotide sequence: TGTGCCAGCAGTTCCCCGGACATCTTCTTAGGGAATCAAGAGACCCAGTACTTC.

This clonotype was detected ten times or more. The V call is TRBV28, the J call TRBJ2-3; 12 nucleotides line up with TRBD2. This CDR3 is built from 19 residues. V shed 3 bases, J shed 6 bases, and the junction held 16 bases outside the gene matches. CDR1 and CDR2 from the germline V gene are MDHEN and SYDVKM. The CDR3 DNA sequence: TGTGCCAGCAGTTTGTGGGGCCAGGCTAGCGGGAGGGCCATCGATACGCAGTATTTT. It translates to CASSLWGQASGRAIDTQYF.

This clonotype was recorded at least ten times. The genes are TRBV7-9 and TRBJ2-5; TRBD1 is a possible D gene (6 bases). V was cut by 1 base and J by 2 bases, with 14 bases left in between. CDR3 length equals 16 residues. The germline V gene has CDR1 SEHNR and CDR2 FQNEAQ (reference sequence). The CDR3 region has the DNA TGTGCCAGCAGCTTAGGACAGGAAAGCCCTCAAGAGACCCAGTACTTC. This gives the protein CASSLGQESPQETQYF. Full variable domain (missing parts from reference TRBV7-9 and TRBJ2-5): DTGVSQNPRHKITKRGQNVTFRCDPISEHNRLYWYRQTLGQGPEFLTYFQNEAQLEKSRLLSDRFSAERPKGSFSTLEIQRTEQGDSAMYLCASSLGQESPQETQYFGPGTRLLVL.

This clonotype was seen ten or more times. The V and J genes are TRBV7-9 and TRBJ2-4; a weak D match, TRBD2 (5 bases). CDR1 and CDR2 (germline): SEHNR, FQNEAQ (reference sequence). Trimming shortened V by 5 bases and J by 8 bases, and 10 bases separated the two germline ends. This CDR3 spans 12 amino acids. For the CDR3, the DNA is TGTGCCAGCAGCCCTGGCGGGTACATTCAGTACTTC. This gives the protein CASSPGGYIQYF. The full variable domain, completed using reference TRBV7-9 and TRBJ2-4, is DTGVSQNPRHKITKRGQNVTFRCDPISEHNRLYWYRQTLGQGPEFLTYFQNEAQLEKSRLLSDRFSAERPKGSFSTLEIQRTEQGDSAMYLCASSPGGYIQYFGAGTRLSVL.

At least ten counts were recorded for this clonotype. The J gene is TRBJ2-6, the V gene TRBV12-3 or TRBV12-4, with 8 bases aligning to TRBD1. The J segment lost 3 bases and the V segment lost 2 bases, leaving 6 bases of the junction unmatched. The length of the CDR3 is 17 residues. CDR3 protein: CASSLIPGGVGANVLTF. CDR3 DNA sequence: TGTGCCAGCAGTTTAATTCCAGGGGGCGTTGGGGCCAACGTCCTGACTTTC.

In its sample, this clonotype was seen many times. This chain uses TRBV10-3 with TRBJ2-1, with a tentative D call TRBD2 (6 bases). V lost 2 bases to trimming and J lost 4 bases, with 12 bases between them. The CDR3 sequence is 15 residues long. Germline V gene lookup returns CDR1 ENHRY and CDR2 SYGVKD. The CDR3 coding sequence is TGTGCCATCAGTGAGCCGGCGGGGCTGTACAATGAGCAGTTCTTC. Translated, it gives CAISEPAGLYNEQFF.

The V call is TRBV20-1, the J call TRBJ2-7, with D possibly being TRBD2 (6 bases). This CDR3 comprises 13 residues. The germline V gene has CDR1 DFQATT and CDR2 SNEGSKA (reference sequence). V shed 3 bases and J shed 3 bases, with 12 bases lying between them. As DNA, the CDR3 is TGCAGTGCTAGCCGGGACTTAATCTACGAGCAGTACTTC. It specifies CSASRDLIYEQYF.

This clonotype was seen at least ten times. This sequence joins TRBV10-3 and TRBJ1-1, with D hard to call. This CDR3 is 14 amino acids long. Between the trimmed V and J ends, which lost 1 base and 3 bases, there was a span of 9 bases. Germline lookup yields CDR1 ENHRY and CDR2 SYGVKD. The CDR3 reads CAISELTSDTEAFF. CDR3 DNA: TGTGCCATCAGTGAGTTGACGTCAGACACTGAAGCTTTCTTT.

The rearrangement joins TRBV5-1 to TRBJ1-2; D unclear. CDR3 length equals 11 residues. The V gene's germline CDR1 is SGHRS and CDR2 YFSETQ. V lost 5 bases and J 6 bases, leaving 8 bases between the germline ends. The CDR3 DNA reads TGCGCCAGCAGGGTCTCGGATGGCTACACCTTC. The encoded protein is CASRVSDGYTF.

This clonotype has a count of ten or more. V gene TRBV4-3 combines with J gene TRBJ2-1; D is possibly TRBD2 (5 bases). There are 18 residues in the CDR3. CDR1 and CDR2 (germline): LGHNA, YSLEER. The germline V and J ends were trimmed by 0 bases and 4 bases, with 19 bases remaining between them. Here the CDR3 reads CASSQDIVVGRAYNEQFF. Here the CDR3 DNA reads TGCGCCAGCAGCCAAGATATTGTAGTCGGGCGGGCTTACAATGAGCAGTTCTTC.

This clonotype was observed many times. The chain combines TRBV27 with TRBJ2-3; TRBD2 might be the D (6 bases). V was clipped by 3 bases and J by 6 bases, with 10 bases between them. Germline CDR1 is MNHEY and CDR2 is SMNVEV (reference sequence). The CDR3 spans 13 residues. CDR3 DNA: TGTGCCAGCAGTTTCGGGACTCCTGATACGCAGTATTTT. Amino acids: CASSFGTPDTQYF.

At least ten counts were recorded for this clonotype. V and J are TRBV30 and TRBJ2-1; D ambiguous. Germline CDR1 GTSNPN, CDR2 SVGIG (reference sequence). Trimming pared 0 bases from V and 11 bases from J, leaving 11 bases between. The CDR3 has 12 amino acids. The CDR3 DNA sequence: TGTGCCTGGAGTGTCAGATCGTCTAAGCAGTTCTTC. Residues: CAWSVRSSKQFF.

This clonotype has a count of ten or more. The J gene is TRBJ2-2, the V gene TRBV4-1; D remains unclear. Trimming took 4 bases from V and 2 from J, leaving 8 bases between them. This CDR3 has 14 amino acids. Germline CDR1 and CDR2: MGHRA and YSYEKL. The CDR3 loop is CASSPRINTGELFF. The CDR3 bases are TGCGCCAGCAGCCCCCGAATAAACACCGGGGAGCTGTTTTTT.

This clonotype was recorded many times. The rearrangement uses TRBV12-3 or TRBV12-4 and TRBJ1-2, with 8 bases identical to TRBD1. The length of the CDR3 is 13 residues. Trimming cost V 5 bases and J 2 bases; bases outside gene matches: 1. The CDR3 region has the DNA TGTGCCAGCAGTGCAGGGGGCAACTATGGCTACACCTTC. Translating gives CASSAGGNYGYTF.

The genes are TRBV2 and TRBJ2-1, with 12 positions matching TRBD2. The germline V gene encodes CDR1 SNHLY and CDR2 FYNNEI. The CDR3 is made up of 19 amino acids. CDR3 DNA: TGTACCATCTGCCCCATTGGGCTAGCGGGAGGGCCGCGAGGCAATGAGCAGTTCTTC. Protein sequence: CTICPIGLAGGPRGNEQFF.

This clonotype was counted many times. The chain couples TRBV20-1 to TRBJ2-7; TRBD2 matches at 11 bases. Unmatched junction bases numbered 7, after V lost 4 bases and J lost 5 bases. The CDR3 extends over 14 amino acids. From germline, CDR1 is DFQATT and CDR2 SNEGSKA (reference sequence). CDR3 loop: CSAKTSGIVNEQYF. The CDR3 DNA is TGCAGTGCTAAGACTAGCGGGATCGTAAACGAGCAGTACTTC.

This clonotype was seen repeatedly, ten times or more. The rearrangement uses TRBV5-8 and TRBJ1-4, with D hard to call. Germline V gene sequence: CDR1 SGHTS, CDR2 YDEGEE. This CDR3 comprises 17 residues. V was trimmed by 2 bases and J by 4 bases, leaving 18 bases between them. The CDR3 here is CASSFLLDEGGNEKLFF. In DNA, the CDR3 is TGTGCCAGCAGCTTTTTGCTGGACGAGGGAGGTAATGAAAAACTGTTTTTT. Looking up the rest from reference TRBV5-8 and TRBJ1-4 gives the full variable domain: EAGVTQSPTHLIKTRGQQATLRCSPISGHTSVYWYQQALGLGLQFLLWYDEGEERNRGNFPPRFSGRQFPNYSSELNVNALELEDSALYLCASSFLLDEGGNEKLFFGSGTQLSVL.

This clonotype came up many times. The CDR3 protein is CASSSSLSSYNEQFF. The CDR3 DNA sequence: TGTGCCAGCAGCTCCAGTTTAAGCTCCTACAATGAGCAGTTCTTC. This chain links TRBV7-8 with TRBJ2-1; D remains unclear. The V gene lost 4 bases and the J gene lost 0 bases, with 10 bases spanning the gap. Germline V gene lookup returns CDR1 SGHVS and CDR2 FQNEAQ. The CDR3 spans 15 residues.

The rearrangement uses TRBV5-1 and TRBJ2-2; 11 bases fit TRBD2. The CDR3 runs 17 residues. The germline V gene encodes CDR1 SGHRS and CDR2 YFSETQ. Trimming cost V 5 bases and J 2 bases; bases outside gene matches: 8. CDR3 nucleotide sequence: TGCGCCAGCAGTCGGCTAGCGGGGGGCCACAACACCGGGGAGCTGTTTTTT. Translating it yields CASSRLAGGHNTGELFF.

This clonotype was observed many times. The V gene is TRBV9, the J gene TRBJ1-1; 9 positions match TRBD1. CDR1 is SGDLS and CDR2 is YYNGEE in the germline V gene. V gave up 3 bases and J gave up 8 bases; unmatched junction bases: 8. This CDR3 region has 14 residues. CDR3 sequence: CASSALTGGAEAFF. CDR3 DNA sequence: TGTGCCAGCAGCGCACTTACAGGGGGCGCGGAAGCTTTCTTT.

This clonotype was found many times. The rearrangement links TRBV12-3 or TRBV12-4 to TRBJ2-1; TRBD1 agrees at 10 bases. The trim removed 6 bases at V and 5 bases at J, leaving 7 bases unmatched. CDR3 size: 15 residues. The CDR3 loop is CASRSGTGDNNEQFF. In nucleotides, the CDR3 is TGTGCCAGCAGGTCCGGGACAGGGGACAACAATGAGCAGTTCTTC.

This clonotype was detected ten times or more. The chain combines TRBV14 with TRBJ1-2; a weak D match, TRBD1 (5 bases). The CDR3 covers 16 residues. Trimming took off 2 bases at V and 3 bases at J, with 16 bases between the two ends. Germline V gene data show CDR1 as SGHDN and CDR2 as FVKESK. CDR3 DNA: TGTGCCAGCAGCCAAATGAAGACAGTGGGATACTATGGCTACACCTTC. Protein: CASSQMKTVGYYGYTF.

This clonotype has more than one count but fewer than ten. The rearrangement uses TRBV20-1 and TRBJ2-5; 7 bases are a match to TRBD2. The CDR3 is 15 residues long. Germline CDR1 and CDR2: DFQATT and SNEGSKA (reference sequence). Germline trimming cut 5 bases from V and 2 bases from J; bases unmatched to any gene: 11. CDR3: CSAGALPSGQETQYF. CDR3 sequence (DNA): TGCAGTGCTGGTGCCCTGCCTAGCGGACAAGAGACCCAGTACTTC.

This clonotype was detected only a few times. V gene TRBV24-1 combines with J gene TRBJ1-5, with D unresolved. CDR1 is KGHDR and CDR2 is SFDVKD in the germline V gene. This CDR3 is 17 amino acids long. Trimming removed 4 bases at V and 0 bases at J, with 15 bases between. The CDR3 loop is CATSDGADTYSNQPQHF. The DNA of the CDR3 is TGTGCCACCAGTGACGGAGCCGATACATATAGCAATCAGCCCCAGCATTTT.

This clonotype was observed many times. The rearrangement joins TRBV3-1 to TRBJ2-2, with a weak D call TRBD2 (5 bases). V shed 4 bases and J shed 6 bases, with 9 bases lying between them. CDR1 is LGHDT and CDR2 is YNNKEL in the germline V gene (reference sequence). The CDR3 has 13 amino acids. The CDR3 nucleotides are TGTGCCAGCAGCCTCCCGCGGGCCGGGGAGCTGTTTTTT. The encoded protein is CASSLPRAGELFF. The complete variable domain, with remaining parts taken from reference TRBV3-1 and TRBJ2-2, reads DTAVSQTPKYLVTQMGNDKSIKCEQNLGHDTMYWYKQDSKKFLKIMFSYNNKELIINETVPNRFSPKSPDKAHLNLHINSLELGDSAVYFCASSLPRAGELFFGEGSRLTVL.

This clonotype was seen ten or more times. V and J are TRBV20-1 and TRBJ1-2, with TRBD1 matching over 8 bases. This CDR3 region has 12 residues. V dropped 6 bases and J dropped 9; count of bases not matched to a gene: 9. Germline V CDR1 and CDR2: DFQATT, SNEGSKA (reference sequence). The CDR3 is CSAPLQGVSYTF. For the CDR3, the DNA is TGCAGTGCCCCATTACAGGGGGTTAGCTACACCTTC.